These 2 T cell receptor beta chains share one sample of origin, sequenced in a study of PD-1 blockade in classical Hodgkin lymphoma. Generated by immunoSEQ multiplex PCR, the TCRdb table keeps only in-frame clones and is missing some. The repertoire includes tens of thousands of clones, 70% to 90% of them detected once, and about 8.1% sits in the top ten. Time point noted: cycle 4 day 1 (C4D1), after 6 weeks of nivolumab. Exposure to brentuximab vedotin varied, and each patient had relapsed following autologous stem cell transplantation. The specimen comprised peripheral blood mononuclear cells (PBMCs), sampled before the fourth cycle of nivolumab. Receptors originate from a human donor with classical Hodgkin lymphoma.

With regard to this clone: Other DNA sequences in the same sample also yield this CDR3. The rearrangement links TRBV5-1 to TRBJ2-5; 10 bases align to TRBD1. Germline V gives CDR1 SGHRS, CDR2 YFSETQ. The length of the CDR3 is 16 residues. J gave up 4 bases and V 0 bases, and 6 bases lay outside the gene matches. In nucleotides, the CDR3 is TGCGCCAGCAGCTTGGGTGGACAGGGGGGAGGAGAGACCCAGTACTTC. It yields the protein CASSLGGQGGGETQYF.

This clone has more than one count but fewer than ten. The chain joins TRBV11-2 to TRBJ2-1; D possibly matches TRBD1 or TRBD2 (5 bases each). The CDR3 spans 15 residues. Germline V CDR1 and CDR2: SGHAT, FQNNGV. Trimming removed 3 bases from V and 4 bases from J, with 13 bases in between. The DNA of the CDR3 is TGTGCCAGCAGCTTTTCAACCGGGGCATACAATGAGCAGTTCTTC. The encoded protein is CASSFSTGAYNEQFF.